The next 6 T cell receptor beta chains were all read from a single sample in a study of T cell responses to AZD1222 COVID-19 vaccine. Libraries were prepared by immunoSEQ multiplex PCR; TCRdb keeps only in-frame clonotypes and omits some of them. The sample contains approximately 110,000 clones, about nine tenths of which appear only once. The starting material was peripheral blood, obtained on day 0 of AZD1222 vaccination. The receptors were sampled from an adult in good health.

A few counts support this clone. The rearrangement links TRBV18 to TRBJ1-2; TRBD1 might be the D (5 bases). There are 15 residues in the CDR3. Germline loops: CDR1 KGHSH, CDR2 LQKENI. Between the trimmed V and J ends, which lost 1 base and 0 bases, there was a span of 9 bases. CDR3 region: CASSPQGQTNYGYTF. Here the CDR3 DNA reads TGTGCCAGCTCACCACAGGGGCAGACTAACTATGGCTACACCTTC.

The chain uses TRBV18 and TRBJ2-1, with a weak D call TRBD2 (6 bases). The V gene lost 1 base and the J gene lost 1 base, with 8 bases spanning the gap. Germline lookup yields CDR1 KGHSH and CDR2 LQKENI. This CDR3 comprises 15 residues. In nucleotides, the CDR3 is TGTGCCAGCTCACCACGCGGGGTATCCTACAATGAGCAGTTCTTC. Its protein product is CASSPRGVSYNEQFF.

This clone came up once. The chain recombines TRBV30 with TRBJ2-1, with 11 nucleotides matching TRBD2. The CDR3 runs to 20 residues. Germline V gene lookup returns CDR1 GTSNPN and CDR2 SVGIG (reference sequence). The ends lost 4 bases at V and 10 bases at J; junction bases unmatched: 27. CDR3 residues: CAWIGRNLLAGASLGGEQFF. Here the CDR3 DNA reads TGTGCCTGGATTGGGAGGAACTTACTAGCGGGGGCCTCCCTAGGCGGCGAGCAGTTCTTC. The full variable domain, in which reference TRBV30 and TRBJ2-1 provide the parts outside the CDR3, is SQTIHQWPATLVQPVGSPLSLECTVEGTSNPNLYWYRQAAGRGLQLLFYSVGIGQISSEVPQNLSASRPQDRQFILSSKKLLLSDSGFYLCAWIGRNLLAGASLGGEQFFGPGTRLTVL.

In this sample, this clone turned up a few times. This sequence joins TRBV3-1 (or the pseudogene TRBV3-2) and TRBJ2-5; no reliable D call. The CDR3 runs 13 residues. Germline loops: CDR1 LGHDT, CDR2 YNNKEL (reference sequence). Trimming removed 0 bases from V and 7 bases from J, with 9 bases in between. CDR3 residues: CASSQDFGGTQYF. CDR3 nucleotide sequence: TGTGCCAGCAGCCAAGATTTTGGTGGGACCCAGTACTTC.

This clone was seen a single time. The rearrangement uses TRBV7-2 and TRBJ1-1; D is possibly TRBD1 (5 bases). The germline V and J ends were trimmed by 5 bases and 1 base, with 14 bases remaining between them. Germline V gives CDR1 SGHTA, CDR2 FQGNSA. This CDR3 spans 15 amino acids. The CDR3 DNA reads TGTGCCAGCAGCCTTGGGGGGACCGGGAACACTGAAGCTTTCTTT. The encoded protein is CASSLGGTGNTEAFF. Using reference TRBV7-2 and TRBJ1-1 for the parts outside the CDR3, the full variable domain is GAGVSQSPSNKVTEKGKDVELRCDPISGHTALYWYRQSLGQGLEFLIYFQGNSAPDKSGLPSDRFSAERTGGSVSTLTIQRTQQEDSAVYLCASSLGGTGNTEAFFGQGTRLTVV.

J is TRBJ2-7 and V is TRBV7-9; D unresolved. V was clipped by 4 bases and J by 3 bases, with 10 bases between them. CDR1 is SEHNR, CDR2 FQNEAQ, per germline (reference sequence). The CDR3 has 13 amino acids. The CDR3 DNA sequence: TGTGCCAGCAGCTCCTCCCCGGGCTACGAGCAGTACTTC. It encodes CASSSSPGYEQYF.